Each of the 22 T cell receptor beta chains below was sequenced from the same sample in a study. TCRdb called the 5' RACE reads again in MiXCR, with one record for every CDR3 protein. The sample holds 60,000 to 65,000 distinct CDR3 sequences, 30% seen once. Specimen: tumor-infiltrating naive CD4+ T cells sorted from the breast tumor. Subset meaning: naive CD4+ T cells, CD4+CD45RA+CD25-. The receptor source for this set is a female donor with breast cancer.

Points on this clonotype: A much larger clone lies a single base off, so this may be a read error. The chain links TRBV7-2 to TRBJ2-2, with D possibly being TRBD2 (6 bases). The CDR3 runs 15 residues. Germline values: CDR1 SGHTA, CDR2 FQGNSA. V lost 0 bases and J 3 bases, leaving 8 bases between the germline ends. CDR3 residues: CASSLAAGHTGELFF. Written as DNA, the CDR3 is TGTGCCAGCAGCTTAGCTGCGGGACACACCGGGGAGCTGTTTTTT.

J is TRBJ1-6 and V is TRBV28, with D hard to call. The CDR3 totals 15 residues. V lost 2 bases and J lost 0, with 5 bases in between. Germline assignment: CDR1 MDHEN and CDR2 SYDVKM. The CDR3 region has the DNA TGTGCCAGCAGTTTAGGGCGCTCCTATAATTCACCCCTCCACTTT. This codes for CASSLGRSYNSPLHF.

This clonotype was seen a handful of times. The chain combines TRBV4-3 with TRBJ2-7; tentatively, D is TRBD2 (5 bases). V dropped 0 bases and J dropped 2 bases, with 11 bases sitting between them. The CDR3 has 15 amino acids. CDR1 and CDR2 from the germline V gene are LGHNA and YSLEER. CDR3 amino acids: CASSQDERTTYEQYF. The CDR3 nucleotides read TGCGCCAGCAGCCAAGATGAGCGGACGACCTACGAGCAGTACTTC.

In this sample, this clonotype turned up a few times. CDR3 region: CASSLSPRGDTQYF. The CDR3 nucleotides are TGTGCCAGCAGCTTGTCCCCCCGTGGGGATACGCAGTATTTT. The rearrangement uses TRBV5-6 and TRBJ2-3, with D uncertain. Between the trimmed V and J ends, which lost 1 base and 6 bases, there was a span of 12 bases. This CDR3 is built from 14 residues. Looked up from germline, CDR1 is SGHDT and CDR2 is YYEEEE.

This clonotype turned up a few times. V usage is TRBV28 and J usage is TRBJ2-3; D gene ambiguous. CDR1 is MDHEN and CDR2 is SYDVKM in the germline V gene. This CDR3 has 12 amino acids. V dropped 5 bases and J dropped 2 bases, with 5 bases sitting between them. CDR3 DNA sequence: TGTGCCAGCAGTGGTTTCACAGATACGCAGTATTTT. Translation gives CASSGFTDTQYF.

This chain joins TRBV5-1 and TRBJ2-5; TRBD1 might be the D (6 bases). CDR1 and CDR2 (germline): SGHRS, YFSETQ. This CDR3 spans 16 amino acids. The V and J ends lost 0 bases and 4 bases respectively, with 16 bases between them. The CDR3 nucleotides are TGCGCCAGCAGCTTGGCCTCGCACCGAGGGGGAGAGACCCAGTACTTC. Protein sequence: CASSLASHRGGETQYF.

The gene calls are TRBV2 and TRBJ1-5; the D is unclear. The CDR3 is 14 amino acids. V dropped 3 bases and J dropped 1 base, with 7 bases sitting between them. Germline CDR1 reads SNHLY; CDR2 reads FYNNEI. CDR3 region: CASSDGRSNQPQHF. DNA of the CDR3: TGTGCCAGCAGTGATGGACGGAGCAATCAGCCCCAGCATTTT. Variable domain in full (rest from reference TRBV2 and TRBJ1-5): EPEVTQTPSHQVTQMGQEVILRCVPISNHLYFYWYRQILGQKVEFLVSFYNNEISEKSEIFDDQFSVERPDGSNFTLKIRSTKLEDSAMYFCASSDGRSNQPQHFGDGTRLSIL.

This clonotype occurred once. The rearrangement uses TRBV6-2 or TRBV6-3 and TRBJ2-5; D is ambiguous. V lost 5 bases and J lost 4, with 14 bases in between. The CDR3 spans 14 residues. CDR1 is MNHEY, CDR2 SVGEGT, per germline. The CDR3 sequence: CASSRRMGGETQYF. CDR3 nucleotides: TGTGCCAGCAGTCGTAGAATGGGTGGAGAGACCCAGTACTTC.

This clonotype has only a few counts. The V and J genes are TRBV30 and TRBJ1-1; unclear D gene. The CDR3 runs to 11 residues. Germline V lookup: CDR1 GTSNPN, CDR2 SVGIG (reference sequence). V lost 7 bases and J 5 bases, leaving 11 bases between the germline ends. The DNA for the CDR3 is TGTGCCTCGGCCTGGGGAACTGAAGCTTTCTTT. Protein: CASAWGTEAFF. Supplemented by reference TRBV30 and TRBJ1-1, the full variable domain reads SQTIHQWPATLVQPVGSPLSLECTVEGTSNPNLYWYRQAAGRGLQLLFYSVGIGQISSEVPQNLSASRPQDRQFILSSKKLLLSDSGFYLCASAWGTEAFFGQGTRLTVV.

This clonotype was picked up a small number of times. The chain couples TRBV20-1 to TRBJ2-7, with D perhaps matching TRBD1 or TRBD2 (5 bases each). Germline V gene lookup returns CDR1 DFQATT and CDR2 SNEGSKA (reference sequence). V lost 7 bases and J lost 7, with 17 bases in between. The CDR3 consists of 12 residues. In DNA form, the CDR3 reads TGCAGTGTTGGGCAGGGAGTGAGGGAGCAGTACTTC. This codes for CSVGQGVREQYF.

By share of the sample, this clonotype is medium-sized. The rearrangement links TRBV7-8 to TRBJ1-2; TRBD1 might be the D (6 bases). This CDR3 is 14 amino acids long. Trimming left V 4 bases short and J 12 bases short, with 21 bases between. Germline V gene lookup returns CDR1 SGHVS and CDR2 FQNEAQ. CDR3 amino acids: CASSSIPTGTYHTF. The DNA for the CDR3 is TGTGCCAGCAGCTCCATACCGACCGGGACATACCACACCTTC.

This clonotype has a handful of counts. The V call is TRBV24-1, the J call TRBJ2-1; D uncertain. The CDR3 runs 15 residues. CDR1 and CDR2 from the germline V gene are KGHDR and SFDVKD. Deletions cut 3 bases from V and 4 bases from J, with 12 bases between. The chain's CDR3 is CATSDQGVGYNEQFF. The CDR3 DNA reads as TGTGCCACCAGTGATCAAGGAGTGGGGTACAATGAGCAGTTCTTC.

This clonotype was seen repeatedly, ten times or more. The chain carries TRBV20-1 and TRBJ2-7; 7 positions match TRBD1. This CDR3 region has 12 residues. CDR1 DFQATT and CDR2 SNEGSKA come from the germline V gene (reference sequence). With V trimmed by 4 bases and J by 3 bases, 3 bases remained unmatched. This CDR3 reads CSATRGNYEQYF. CDR3 DNA sequence: TGCAGTGCTACCAGGGGGAACTACGAGCAGTACTTC.

This clonotype was counted between two and nine times. This chain connects TRBV12-3 or TRBV12-4 to TRBJ2-5; D may be TRBD2 (5 bases). The CDR3 is 14 residues long. V gave up 1 base and J gave up 7 bases, with 13 bases separating them. The CDR3 DNA sequence: TGTGCCAGCAGTTTAGGAGGGATTCACGGGACCCAGTACTTC. It specifies CASSLGGIHGTQYF.

Comment on this clonotype: Since a much larger clone is just one base distant, this may be a read error. The chain uses TRBV6-2 or TRBV6-3 and TRBJ2-7; maybe TRBD1 (6 bases). The V gene's germline CDR1 is MNHEY and CDR2 SVGEGT. With 7 bases removed from V and 0 bases from J, the gap between germline ends came to 10 bases. This CDR3 is built from 13 residues. The CDR3 is CASKGQSSYEQYF. CDR3 in DNA: TGTGCCAGCAAAGGACAGTCCTCCTACGAGCAGTACTTC.

There are a few counts of this clonotype. This rearrangement joins TRBV7-3 to TRBJ2-1; 10 nucleotides match TRBD2. The J segment lost 5 bases and the V segment lost 5 bases, leaving 15 bases of the junction unmatched. The germline CDR1 and CDR2 sequences are SGHTA and FQGTGA. CDR3 length: 18 amino acids. This CDR3 is CASSLYGIGTSDHNEQFF. The CDR3 DNA sequence: TGTGCCAGCAGCCTATACGGGATTGGGACTAGCGACCACAATGAGCAGTTCTTC.

The sample holds a few counts of this clonotype. The chain couples TRBV9 to TRBJ2-7; possible D gene TRBD2, 7 bases. There are 13 residues in the CDR3. The germline V gene encodes CDR1 SGDLS and CDR2 YYNGEE. V lost 4 bases, J lost 6 bases, and 14 bases lay in between. DNA of the CDR3: TGTGCCAGCAGCCCGACTAGCAGGGGCGAGCAGTACTTC. This encodes CASSPTSRGEQYF.

This clonotype was recorded at least ten times. The J gene is TRBJ2-2, the V gene TRBV12-3 or TRBV12-4; 8 bases match TRBD1. Trimming at V came to 8 bases and at J to 2 bases, leaving 1 base not matched to a gene. There are 13 residues in the CDR3. The CDR3 here is CASGTGNTGELFF. CDR3 DNA sequence: TGTGCCAGCGGGACAGGAAACACCGGGGAGCTGTTTTTT.

The gene calls are TRBV20-1 and TRBJ2-3; the D is unclear. Germline V gene data show CDR1 as DFQATT and CDR2 as SNEGSKA (reference sequence). The CDR3 has 13 amino acids. V was shortened by 6 bases and J by 1 base, with 11 bases between the two germline ends. As DNA, the CDR3 is TGCAGTGCCCCCTGGCACGGCACAGATACGCAGTATTTT. Translated: CSAPWHGTDTQYF.

V gene TRBV12-3 or TRBV12-4 combines with J gene TRBJ2-5; D unresolved. The V end was cut by 2 bases, the J end by 5 bases, with 9 bases between. This CDR3 comprises 13 residues. The DNA of the CDR3 is TGTGCCAGCAGTTTACTAGTTTGGGAGACCCAGTACTTC. Its protein is CASSLLVWETQYF.

This clonotype has a count of ten or more. This chain uses TRBV7-2 with TRBJ2-3; D is ambiguous. V was pared by 5 bases and J by 6 bases, with 12 bases between. The CDR3 contains 13 residues. CDR1 and CDR2 from the germline V gene are SGHTA and FQGNSA. The CDR3 DNA is TGTGCCAGCAGCGCCGACCGCCCGGATACGCAGTATTTT. Protein sequence: CASSADRPDTQYF.

This clonotype was counted once. This chain links TRBV28 with TRBJ2-7, with unresolved D. The V gene's germline CDR1 is MDHEN and CDR2 SYDVKM. Trimming removed 6 bases from V and 1 base from J, with 13 bases in between. The CDR3 contains 14 residues. The CDR3 DNA sequence: TGTGCCAGCAGGGCCATCCCGGGTTCCTACGAGCAGTACTTC. It codes for CASRAIPGSYEQYF.